These T cell receptor beta chains were read from a single sample in a study of regulatory T cells in long-lasting Graves disease. Using its own MiXCR run on the multiplex PCR reads, TCRdb lists one record per CDR3 protein. The sample shows under 300,000 distinct CDR3 sequences, around 20% of them seen only once. Sequenced here: peripheral blood mononuclear cells (PBMCs), sampled at new diagnosis, from a patient treated with antithyroid drugs. All receptors derive from a female donor with Graves disease. The CDR3 runs from the conserved cysteine through the conserved F or W. Each record gives: D gene, V gene, clone size, CDR3 length, J gene, CDR3 protein, CDR3 DNA. D genes are given only for firm matches. Only some rows state a clone size, as once, few, many or a class for expanded clones.

TRBD1,TRBV10-2,few,14,TRBJ1-3,CASRDRDSGNTIYF,TGCGCCAGCAGGGACAGGGACTCTGGAAACACCATATATTTT
NA,TRBV18,many,13,TRBJ1-2,CASSPQSDYGYTF,TGTGCCAGCTCACCACAGTCGGACTATGGCTACACCTTC
NA,TRBV7-8,many,13,TRBJ2-7,CASSKNWGNEQYF,TGTGCCAGCAGCAAAAACTGGGGGAATGAGCAGTACTTC
TRBD2,TRBV20-1,many,19,TRBJ2-3,CSAREGLAGGIASTDTQYF,TGCAGTGCTAGAGAGGGACTAGCGGGAGGGATCGCTAGCACAGATACGCAGTATTTT
NA,TRBV19,NA,13,TRBJ2-5,CASSTLGGGTQYF,TGTGCCAGTAGTACGCTCGGGGGCGGGACCCAGTACTTC
NA,TRBV20-1,few,14,TRBJ2-3,CSARVPLLADTQYF,TGCAGTGCTAGAGTTCCTTTACTAGCAGATACGCAGTATTTT
NA,TRBV29-1,few,17,TRBJ1-2,CSVDPRDNPLSNYGYTF,TGCAGCGTGGACCCCCGGGACAATCCCTTATCGAACTATGGCTACACCTTC
NA,TRBV4-2,many,15,TRBJ2-7,CASSQARTGSYEQYF,TGTGCCAGCAGCCAAGCCCGGACGGGGAGCTACGAGCAGTACTTC
NA,TRBV2,many,15,TRBJ1-5,CASSVGRSSNQPQHF,TGTGCCAGCAGTGTTGGCAGGAGCTCCAATCAGCCCCAGCATTTT
TRBD1,TRBV27,NA,15,TRBJ1-4,CASGYIGGLDEKLFF,TGTGCCAGCGGATACATAGGGGGCTTGGATGAAAAACTGTTTTTT
NA,TRBV7-7,many,15,TRBJ2-1,CASSPGLTRGNEQFF,TGTGCCAGCAGCCCCGGACTGACGCGGGGAAATGAGCAGTTCTTC
NA,TRBV12-3/TRBV12-4,many,15,TRBJ2-1,CATTRQRAAYNEQFF,TGTGCCACCACTCGTCAGAGGGCCGCCTACAATGAGCAGTTCTTC
NA,TRBV4-3,NA,13,TRBJ2-2,CASSQSSTGELFF,TGCGCCAGCAGCCAGTCGAGCACCGGGGAGCTGTTTTTT
TRBD2,TRBV20-1,few,16,TRBJ2-7,CSASRSGRVGSYEQYF,TGCAGTGCTAGTCGTAGCGGGAGGGTAGGGTCCTACGAGCAGTACTTC
NA,TRBV20-1,many,11,TRBJ2-5,CSARTPETQYF,TGCAGTGCTAGGACACCAGAGACCCAGTACTTC
NA,TRBV20-1,NA,15,TRBJ2-3,CSFRPAGHSPHTQYF,TGCAGTTTTAGACCAGCGGGCCATTCACCTCATACGCAGTATTTT
NA,TRBV6-1,many,16,TRBJ2-7,CASTQGGGRSSYEQYF,TGTGCCAGCACTCAAGGCGGGGGCCGGAGCTCCTACGAGCAGTACTTC
NA,TRBV7-2,many,16,TRBJ2-3,CASSYQPVGGTDTQYF,TGTGCCAGCAGCTATCAGCCGGTTGGCGGAACAGATACGCAGTATTTT
NA,TRBV27,many,15,TRBJ2-1,CASSSYGPQDNEQFF,TGTGCCAGCAGTTCGTACGGGCCGCAGGACAATGAGCAGTTCTTC
NA,TRBV12-3/TRBV12-4,many,13,TRBJ2-7,CASRRDGSYEQYF,TGTGCCAGCAGGAGGGACGGTTCCTACGAGCAGTACTTC
NA,TRBV28,many,18,TRBJ1-1,CASSPFALQGSMNTEAFF,TGTGCCAGCAGTCCTTTTGCCCTACAGGGCTCCATGAACACTGAAGCTTTCTTT
TRBD2,TRBV4-1,many,23,TRBJ2-5,CASSPRRTSGGPRPLPDQETQYF,TGCGCCAGCAGCCCCCGCCGGACTAGCGGGGGACCCCGGCCGCTACCAGATCAAGAGACCCAGTACTTC
NA,TRBV29-1,many,14,TRBJ1-1,CSVEISQGWSEAFF,TGCAGCGTTGAAATATCGCAAGGGTGGTCTGAAGCTTTCTTT
NA,TRBV4-2,NA,14,TRBJ2-7,CASSQAGGLYEQYF,TGTGCCAGCAGCCAAGCTGGGGGTCTCTACGAGCAGTACTTC
NA,TRBV20-1,many,15,TRBJ2-3,CSAWRRYGGPDTQYF,TGCAGTGCTTGGAGGAGGTACGGTGGACCAGATACGCAGTATTTT
TRBD1,TRBV6-1,many,16,TRBJ2-3,CASRDYRDRYTDTQYF,TGTGCCAGCAGAGATTACCGGGACAGATACACAGATACGCAGTATTTT
NA,TRBV29-1,NA,11,TRBJ1-1,CSVRDNTEAFF,TGCAGCGTTCGGGATAACACTGAAGCTTTCTTT
TRBD1,TRBV28,many,17,TRBJ2-1,CASSLRRGTDYYNEQFF,TGTGCCAGCAGTTTACGCAGGGGGACAGATTACTACAATGAGCAGTTCTTC
NA,TRBV27,many,13,TRBJ2-7,CASSLSGGYEQYF,TGTGCCAGCAGTTTATCGGGAGGCTACGAGCAGTACTTC
NA,TRBV7-2,many,14,TRBJ1-2,CASSLIFASYGYTF,TGTGCCAGCAGCTTAATTTTCGCGAGTTATGGCTACACCTTC
TRBD1,TRBV6-2/TRBV6-3,NA,17,TRBJ2-4,CASSAFRDRGVRNIQYF,TGTGCCAGCAGTGCCTTCCGGGACAGGGGGGTGAGGAACATTCAGTACTTC
TRBD2,TRBV20-1,many,14,TRBJ2-7,CSAPSSGTSDEQYF,TGCAGTGCTCCCTCCTCCGGGACTAGCGACGAGCAGTACTTC
NA,TRBV7-9,NA,14,TRBJ1-1,CASSLGGAVTEAFF,TGTGCCAGCAGCTTAGGAGGGGCGGTCACTGAAGCTTTCTTT
TRBD1,TRBV29-1,many,11,TRBJ2-1,CSATGVNEQFF,TGCAGCGCGACAGGGGTCAATGAGCAGTTCTTC
NA,TRBV9,many,14,TRBJ2-3,CASSEVMETDTQYF,TGTGCCAGCAGCGAGGTTATGGAGACAGATACGCAGTATTTT
NA,TRBV3-1,many,13,TRBJ1-2,CASSLRQVYGYTF,TGTGCCAGCAGCCTTCGACAGGTCTATGGCTACACCTTC
TRBD1,TRBV12-3/TRBV12-4,NA,14,TRBJ1-4,CASSLQGAGEKLFF,TGTGCCAGCAGTTTACAGGGGGCAGGGGAAAAACTGTTTTTT
TRBD2,TRBV19,many,15,TRBJ2-5,CASSRSGGAFETQYF,TGTGCCAGTAGTCGAAGCGGGGGGGCCTTCGAGACCCAGTACTTC
TRBD2,TRBV5-4,many,15,TRBJ2-3,CASSSYRDYTDTQYF,TGTGCCAGCAGCTCCTACCGGGACTATACAGATACGCAGTATTTT
TRBD1,TRBV29-1,NA,15,TRBJ2-5,CSVEAGRGREETQYF,TGCAGCGTTGAAGCCGGCAGGGGGCGGGAAGAGACCCAGTACTTC
NA,TRBV28,NA,17,TRBJ1-3,CASSPPGPLRSGNAIYF,TGTGCCAGCAGCCCCCCTGGTCCGTTACGCTCTGGAAACGCCATATATTTT
NA,TRBV12-3/TRBV12-4,many,13,TRBJ1-5,CASSPGTDQPQHF,TGTGCCAGCAGTCCCGGGACGGATCAGCCCCAGCATTTT
NA,TRBV2,many,14,TRBJ2-1,CASSVQSSYNEQFF,TGTGCCAGCAGTGTGCAAAGCTCCTACAATGAGCAGTTCTTC
TRBD1,TRBV5-1,NA,16,TRBJ2-1,CASSPRDRDPYNEQFF,TGTGCCAGCAGCCCCCGGGACAGGGATCCCTACAATGAGCAGTTCTTC
NA,TRBV11-2,NA,19,TRBJ1-1,CASRFTRGPNSGMNTEAFF,TGTGCCAGCAGATTCACAAGGGGACCCAACTCAGGAATGAACACTGAAGCTTTCTTT
NA,TRBV5-5,many,13,TRBJ1-5,CASSLAQSQPQHF,TGTGCCAGCAGCTTGGCACAGTCCCAGCCCCAGCATTTT
NA,TRBV15,NA,14,TRBJ1-5,CATSRVFDNQPQHF,TGTGCCACCAGCAGAGTTTTTGACAATCAGCCCCAGCATTTT
TRBD2,TRBV7-8,NA,16,TRBJ2-7,CASSLGYSGVIFEQYF,TGTGCCAGCAGCTTAGGATATAGCGGGGTGATATTCGAGCAGTACTTC